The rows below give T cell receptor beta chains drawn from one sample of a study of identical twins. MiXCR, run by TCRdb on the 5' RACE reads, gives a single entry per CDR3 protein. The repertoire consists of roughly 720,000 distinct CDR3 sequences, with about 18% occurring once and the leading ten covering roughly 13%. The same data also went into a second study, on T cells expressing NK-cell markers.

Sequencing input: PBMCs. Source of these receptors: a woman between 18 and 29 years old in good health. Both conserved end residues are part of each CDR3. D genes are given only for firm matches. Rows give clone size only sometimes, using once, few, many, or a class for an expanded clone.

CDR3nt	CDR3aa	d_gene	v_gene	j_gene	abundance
TGTGCCAGCAGCGAGTTTTCCAATGAGCAGTTCTTC	CASSEFSNEQFF	.	TRBV6-2/TRBV6-3	TRBJ2-1	.
TGTGCCAGCAGTATGTTTCAGGACACTGAAGCTTTCTTT	CASSMFQDTEAFF	.	TRBV7-3	TRBJ1-1	.
TGTGCCAGCACCGCTGAAAGGACTAGCGGGTTTGGTGGTGAGCAGTTCTTC	CASTAERTSGFGGEQFF	TRBD2	TRBV11-2	TRBJ2-1	.
TGCAGCGTTCAACGAGGGACTTCTGAGCAGTTCTTC	CSVQRGTSEQFF	.	TRBV29-1	TRBJ2-1	many
TGCAGTGCAACGACACGGGGCAGCACTGAAGCTTTCTTT	CSATTRGSTEAFF	.	TRBV20-1	TRBJ1-1	.
TGCAGTGCTAGATGGTCTAGCGGGGGCCTGATAGATACGCAGTATTTT	CSARWSSGGLIDTQYF	TRBD2	TRBV20-1	TRBJ2-3	.
TGTGCCAGCAGCGTTACTTTGACAGGGTACATCTCACCCCTCCACTTT	CASSVTLTGYISPLHF	TRBD1	TRBV7-2	TRBJ1-6	.
TGTGCCAGCAACAACATAGCGGTCTCCTACAATGAGCAGTTCTTC	CASNNIAVSYNEQFF	.	TRBV7-9	TRBJ2-1	.
TGTGCCATCAGTGGTCCTGAGGACACTGAAGCTTTCTTT	CAISGPEDTEAFF	.	TRBV10-3	TRBJ1-1	many
TGCGCCAGCAGCTTGGCCACGAACACCGGGGAGCTGTTTTTT	CASSLATNTGELFF	.	TRBV5-1	TRBJ2-2	many
TGTGCCAGCAGTCGACTGCTCTCCTACGAGCAGTACTTC	CASSRLLSYEQYF	.	TRBV12-3/TRBV12-4	TRBJ2-7	.